This T cell receptor (beta chain) comes out of a study of regulatory dendritic cells for organ transplantation. Study-wide points: Regulatory dendritic cells appeared to expand memory CD8+ clones less than mature ones.

Remarks on this clone: Antigen specificity is unknown.

The CDR3 is 14 residues long. Clones were read by immunoSEQ multiplex PCR, and TCRdb kept only the in-frame ones, dropping some. The sample has 29,000 or so clones; almost 80% are singletons. CD4+ or CD8+ T cells were sorted as naive CD45RA+ or memory CD45RO+. This chain links TRBV21-1 with TRBJ2-7; the listed D gene, TRBD1, was not tested against the DNA. TRBV21-1 is deemed a pseudogene. This TCR was sampled from a human donor in good health. Sample: memory CD4+ T cells from blood. Subset noted: CD45RO+ memory T cells. The CDR3 coding sequence is TGTGCCAGCAACCGACAGGGAAGAGCGGAGGAGCAGTACTTC. Its translation is CASNRQGRAEEQYF.